This is a list of T cell receptor beta chains from one sample in a study of OX40 agonist ivuxolimab in advanced cancers. Only in-frame clones appear in the TCRdb table, and some are missing; sequencing was by immunoSEQ multiplex PCR. The sample has 90,000 to 100,000 clones, around 85% seen once. The sample was CD4+ or CD8+ T cells sorted from blood, taken in a trial of the OX40 agonist ivuxolimab. The origin of the receptors is an adult with an advanced solid tumor such as melanoma, head and neck, liver or kidney cancer. CDR3s include the opening cysteine and the closing phenylalanine or tryptophan. A D gene is named only where the DNA matches it firmly. Clone size is stated in some rows and not others, as once, few, many or a class when expanded.

v_call: TRBV29-1
clone_size: NA
d_call: NA
j_call: TRBJ2-2
cdr3_aa: CSGVETGELFF

v_call: TRBV4-1
clone_size: NA
d_call: NA
j_call: TRBJ2-7
cdr3_aa: CASSQAPRGVGEQYF

v_call: TRBV7-3
clone_size: NA
d_call: NA
j_call: TRBJ2-7
cdr3_aa: CASSSTGREQYF

v_call: TRBV9
clone_size: NA
d_call: TRBD1
j_call: TRBJ1-4
cdr3_aa: CASSVRQGDNEKLFF

v_call: TRBV6-5
clone_size: few
d_call: NA
j_call: TRBJ1-6
cdr3_aa: CASSYRDNSPLHF

v_call: TRBV5-1
clone_size: NA
d_call: NA
j_call: TRBJ1-4
cdr3_aa: CASKSWGQANEKLFF

v_call: TRBV25-1
clone_size: NA
d_call: NA
j_call: TRBJ2-3
cdr3_aa: CASSEPAKTQYF

v_call: TRBV14
clone_size: NA
d_call: TRBD1
j_call: TRBJ2-5
cdr3_aa: CASSHQGASQETQYF

v_call: TRBV7-3
clone_size: NA
d_call: TRBD2
j_call: TRBJ2-1
cdr3_aa: CASSLVSGGAGNEQFF

v_call: TRBV2
clone_size: NA
d_call: NA
j_call: TRBJ1-5
cdr3_aa: CASVRTANQPQHF

v_call: TRBV5-6
clone_size: NA
d_call: NA
j_call: TRBJ2-3
cdr3_aa: CASRGFSSTDTQYF

v_call: TRBV11-2
clone_size: NA
d_call: NA
j_call: TRBJ1-5
cdr3_aa: CASSLHVGDQPQHF

v_call: TRBV6-5
clone_size: NA
d_call: NA
j_call: TRBJ1-2
cdr3_aa: CASNPPGLDGYTF

v_call: TRBV6-1
clone_size: NA
d_call: NA
j_call: TRBJ1-4
cdr3_aa: CATSRVANEKLFF

v_call: TRBV29-1
clone_size: NA
d_call: NA
j_call: TRBJ2-3
cdr3_aa: CSVRQGGPDTQYF

v_call: TRBV5-1
clone_size: NA
d_call: NA
j_call: TRBJ2-5
cdr3_aa: CASSRTTSDQETQYF

v_call: TRBV15
clone_size: NA
d_call: TRBD1
j_call: TRBJ1-2
cdr3_aa: CATSRGEGALHGYTF

v_call: TRBV2
clone_size: NA
d_call: NA
j_call: TRBJ2-1
cdr3_aa: CASSVTSSYNEQFF

v_call: TRBV27
clone_size: once
d_call: NA
j_call: TRBJ1-6
cdr3_aa: CASRHRETWSPLHF

v_call: TRBV7-2
clone_size: NA
d_call: TRBD1
j_call: TRBJ2-1
cdr3_aa: CASSLGQENEQFF

v_call: TRBV19
clone_size: NA
d_call: NA
j_call: TRBJ1-2
cdr3_aa: CASATGNYGYTF

v_call: TRBV2
clone_size: NA
d_call: TRBD1
j_call: TRBJ1-5
cdr3_aa: CASSVDRVLGNQPQHF

v_call: TRBV10-3
clone_size: few
d_call: TRBD2
j_call: TRBJ2-7
cdr3_aa: CAISDGTSGGGSYEQYF

v_call: TRBV11-2
clone_size: NA
d_call: NA
j_call: TRBJ1-4
cdr3_aa: CASRYSGEEKLFF

v_call: TRBV7-3
clone_size: NA
d_call: TRBD2
j_call: TRBJ2-7
cdr3_aa: CASSPSLAGGSYEQYF

v_call: TRBV7-7
clone_size: NA
d_call: NA
j_call: TRBJ2-7
cdr3_aa: CASSIGASYNYEQYF

v_call: TRBV18
clone_size: few
d_call: NA
j_call: TRBJ1-1
cdr3_aa: CASSNHAGGANTEAFF

v_call: TRBV7-6
clone_size: NA
d_call: NA
j_call: TRBJ1-6
cdr3_aa: CASSPWGSPLHF

v_call: TRBV7-2
clone_size: once
d_call: NA
j_call: TRBJ1-1
cdr3_aa: CASDGTPNTEAFF

v_call: TRBV5-5
clone_size: few
d_call: TRBD2
j_call: TRBJ2-5
cdr3_aa: CASSLVAGGIETQYF

v_call: TRBV6-6
clone_size: NA
d_call: NA
j_call: TRBJ2-1
cdr3_aa: CASRPGEAYNEQFF

v_call: TRBV5-5
clone_size: NA
d_call: TRBD1
j_call: NA
cdr3_aa: CASSFTDRVYEQYF

v_call: TRBV28
clone_size: NA
d_call: NA
j_call: TRBJ1-2
cdr3_aa: CASSLVQGYGYTF

v_call: TRBV28
clone_size: NA
d_call: NA
j_call: TRBJ2-7
cdr3_aa: CASRDSTWDYEQYF

v_call: TRBV6-5
clone_size: few
d_call: NA
j_call: TRBJ1-3
cdr3_aa: CASSYSSGSGNTIYF

v_call: TRBV18
clone_size: NA
d_call: NA
j_call: TRBJ2-3
cdr3_aa: CASYHLDRSTDTQYF

v_call: TRBV6-1
clone_size: NA
d_call: NA
j_call: TRBJ2-5
cdr3_aa: CASSNSGTTQETQYF

v_call: TRBV29-1
clone_size: NA
d_call: TRBD1
j_call: TRBJ1-4
cdr3_aa: CSVAPDRGGEKLFF

v_call: TRBV11-2
clone_size: NA
d_call: NA
j_call: TRBJ1-1
cdr3_aa: CASSLLANTEAFF

v_call: TRBV5-6
clone_size: NA
d_call: NA
j_call: TRBJ2-7
cdr3_aa: CASSKVGTSSYEQYF

v_call: TRBV4-2
clone_size: NA
d_call: NA
j_call: TRBJ1-1
cdr3_aa: CASSLQAGSEGTEAFF

v_call: TRBV5-4
clone_size: NA
d_call: NA
j_call: TRBJ2-1
cdr3_aa: CASSVTGTLNEQFF

v_call: TRBV4-2
clone_size: NA
d_call: TRBD1
j_call: TRBJ1-1
cdr3_aa: CASRQPDRVNTEAFF

v_call: TRBV27
clone_size: NA
d_call: NA
j_call: TRBJ2-3
cdr3_aa: CASSLRGVDTQYF

v_call: TRBV2
clone_size: NA
d_call: NA
j_call: TRBJ2-3
cdr3_aa: CASSSSARTDTQYF

v_call: TRBV2
clone_size: once
d_call: TRBD1
j_call: TRBJ1-1
cdr3_aa: CASSTRTGATEAFF

v_call: TRBV10-3
clone_size: NA
d_call: NA
j_call: TRBJ2-7
cdr3_aa: CAIRGGTVEQYF

v_call: TRBV28
clone_size: few
d_call: NA
j_call: TRBJ1-1
cdr3_aa: CASSLTGFTEAFF

v_call: TRBV6-5
clone_size: NA
d_call: TRBD2
j_call: TRBJ2-7
cdr3_aa: CASSRGVPPLEQYF

v_call: TRBV18
clone_size: once
d_call: NA
j_call: TRBJ2-3
cdr3_aa: CASSPNRVHTDTQYF

v_call: TRBV6-6
clone_size: once
d_call: NA
j_call: TRBJ2-3
cdr3_aa: CASSSGADTQYF

v_call: TRBV5-4
clone_size: NA
d_call: TRBD1
j_call: TRBJ2-2
cdr3_aa: CASSPGQGAVVGELFF

v_call: TRBV19
clone_size: NA
d_call: TRBD1
j_call: TRBJ1-2
cdr3_aa: CASSPGQGYGYTF

v_call: TRBV18
clone_size: NA
d_call: TRBD1
j_call: TRBJ1-2
cdr3_aa: CASSPYLTGEGYTF

v_call: TRBV6-6
clone_size: NA
d_call: NA
j_call: TRBJ2-1
cdr3_aa: CASSFRLDYNEQFF

v_call: TRBV27
clone_size: NA
d_call: TRBD1
j_call: TRBJ1-1
cdr3_aa: CASSDRDSDTEAFF

v_call: TRBV18
clone_size: once
d_call: TRBD1
j_call: TRBJ1-4
cdr3_aa: CASSRSRDSYEKLFF

v_call: TRBV9
clone_size: NA
d_call: TRBD1
j_call: TRBJ2-3
cdr3_aa: CASSLGDRVYHTQYF

v_call: TRBV6-1
clone_size: NA
d_call: NA
j_call: TRBJ2-4
cdr3_aa: CASRGPENIQYF

v_call: TRBV28
clone_size: NA
d_call: NA
j_call: TRBJ1-4
cdr3_aa: CASLRTALGGKLFF